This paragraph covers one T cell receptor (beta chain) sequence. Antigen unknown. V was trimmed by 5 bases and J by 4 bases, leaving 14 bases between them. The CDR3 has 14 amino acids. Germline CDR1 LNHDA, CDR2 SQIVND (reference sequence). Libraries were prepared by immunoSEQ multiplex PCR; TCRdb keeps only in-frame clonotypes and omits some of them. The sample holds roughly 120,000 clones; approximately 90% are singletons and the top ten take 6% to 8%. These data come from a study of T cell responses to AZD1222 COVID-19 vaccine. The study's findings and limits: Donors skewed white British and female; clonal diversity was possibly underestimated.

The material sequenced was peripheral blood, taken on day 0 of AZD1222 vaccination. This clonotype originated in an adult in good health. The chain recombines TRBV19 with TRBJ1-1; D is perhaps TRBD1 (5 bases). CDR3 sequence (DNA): TGTGCCAGTAGTTCCCGTGGGAGGGGCACTGAAGCTTTCTTT. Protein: CASSSRGRGTEAFF.